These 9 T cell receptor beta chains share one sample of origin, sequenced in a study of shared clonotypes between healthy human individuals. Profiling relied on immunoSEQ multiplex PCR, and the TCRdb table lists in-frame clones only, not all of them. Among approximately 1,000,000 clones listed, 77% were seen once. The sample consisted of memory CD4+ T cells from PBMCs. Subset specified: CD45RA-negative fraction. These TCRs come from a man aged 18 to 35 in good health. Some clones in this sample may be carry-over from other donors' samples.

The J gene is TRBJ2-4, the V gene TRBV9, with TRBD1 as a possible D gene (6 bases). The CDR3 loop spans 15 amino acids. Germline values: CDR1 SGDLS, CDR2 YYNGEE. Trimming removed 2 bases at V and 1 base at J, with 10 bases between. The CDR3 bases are TGTGCCAGCAGCGTGGGGCAGGGGGCCAAAAACATTCAGTACTTC. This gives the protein CASSVGQGAKNIQYF.

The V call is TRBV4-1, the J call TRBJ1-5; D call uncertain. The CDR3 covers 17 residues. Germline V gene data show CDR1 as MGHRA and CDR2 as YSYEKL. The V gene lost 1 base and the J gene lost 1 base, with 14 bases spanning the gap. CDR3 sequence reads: CASSQVNLLGSNQPQHF. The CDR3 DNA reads TGCGCCAGCAGCCAAGTTAACCTCCTAGGGAGCAATCAGCCCCAGCATTTT.

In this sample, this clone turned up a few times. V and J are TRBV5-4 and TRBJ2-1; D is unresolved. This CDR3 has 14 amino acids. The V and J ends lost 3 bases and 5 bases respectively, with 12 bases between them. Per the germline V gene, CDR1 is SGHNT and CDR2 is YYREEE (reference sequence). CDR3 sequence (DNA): TGTGCCAGCAGCTCGCCCAACTCAAACAATGAGCAGTTCTTC. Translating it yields CASSSPNSNNEQFF.

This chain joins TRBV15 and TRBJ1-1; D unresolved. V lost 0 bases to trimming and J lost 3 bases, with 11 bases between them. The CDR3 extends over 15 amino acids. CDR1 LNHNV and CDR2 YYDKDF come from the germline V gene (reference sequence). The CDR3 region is CATSRDWAEDTEAFF. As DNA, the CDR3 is TGTGCCACCAGCAGAGATTGGGCAGAAGACACTGAAGCTTTCTTT.

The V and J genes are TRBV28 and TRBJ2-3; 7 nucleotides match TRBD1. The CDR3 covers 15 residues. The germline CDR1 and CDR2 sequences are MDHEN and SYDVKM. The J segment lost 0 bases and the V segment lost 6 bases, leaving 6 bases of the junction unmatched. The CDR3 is CASRPGGPSTDTQYF. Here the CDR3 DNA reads TGTGCCAGCAGGCCAGGGGGTCCAAGCACAGATACGCAGTATTTT.

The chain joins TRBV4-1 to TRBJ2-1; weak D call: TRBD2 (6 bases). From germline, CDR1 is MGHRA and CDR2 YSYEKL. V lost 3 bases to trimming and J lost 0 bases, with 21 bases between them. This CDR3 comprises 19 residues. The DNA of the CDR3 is TGCGCCAGCAGCCACTCCGGGACGGCGACTAGGGGCTCCTACAATGAGCAGTTCTTC. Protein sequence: CASSHSGTATRGSYNEQFF.

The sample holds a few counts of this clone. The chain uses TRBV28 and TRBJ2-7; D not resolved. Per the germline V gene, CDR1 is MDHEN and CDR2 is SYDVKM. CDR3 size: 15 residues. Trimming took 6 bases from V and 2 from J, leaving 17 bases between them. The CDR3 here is CASSTAVGFPYEQYF. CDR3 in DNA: TGTGCCAGCAGCACCGCCGTGGGATTCCCCTACGAGCAGTACTTC.

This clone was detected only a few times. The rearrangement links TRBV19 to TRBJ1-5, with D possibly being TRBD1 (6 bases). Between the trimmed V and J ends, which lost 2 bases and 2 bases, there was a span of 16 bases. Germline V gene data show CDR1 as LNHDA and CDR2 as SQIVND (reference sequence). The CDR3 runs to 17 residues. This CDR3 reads CASSISRTGWGNQPQHF. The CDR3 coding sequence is TGTGCCAGTAGTATAAGCAGAACAGGGTGGGGCAATCAGCCCCAGCATTTT.

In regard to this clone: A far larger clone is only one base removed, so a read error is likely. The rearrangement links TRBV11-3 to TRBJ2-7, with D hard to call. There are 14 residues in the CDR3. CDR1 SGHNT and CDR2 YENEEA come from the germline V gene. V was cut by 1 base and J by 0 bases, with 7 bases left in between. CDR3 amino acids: CASSLASGSYEQYF. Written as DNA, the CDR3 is TGTGCCAGCAGCTTAGCGTCCGGCTCCTACGAGCAGTACTTC.